This passage covers 18 T cell receptor beta chains from one sample sequenced in a study of blood T cell repertoires in COVID-19. TCRdb's table, derived via immunoSEQ multiplex PCR, lists solely in-frame clones and lacks some. The sample consists of 35,000 to 45,000 clones, just over 90% of them appearing once. Sequenced material: peripheral blood. The source is a man aged 50-60 years with COVID-19, enrolled during active disease.

The CDR3 nucleotides are TGCAGCGTTCGACAGGGTAGGCAGTTCTTC. Residues: CSVRQGRQFF. The chain carries TRBV29-1 and TRBJ2-1, with 7 bases matching TRBD1. The J segment lost 12 bases and the V segment lost 5 bases, leaving 4 bases of the junction unmatched. Germline V gives CDR1 SQVTM, CDR2 ANQGSEA. CDR3 length equals 10 residues.

J is TRBJ2-5 and V is TRBV5-1; D unresolved. Germline lookup yields CDR1 SGHRS and CDR2 YFSETQ. V was clipped by 4 bases and J by 1 base, with 8 bases between them. The CDR3 loop spans 13 amino acids. The CDR3 DNA is TGCGCCAGCAGCCTGTTTCCCCAAGAGACCCAGTACTTC. Amino acids: CASSLFPQETQYF. The whole variable domain, remainder taken from reference TRBV5-1 and TRBJ2-5, is KAGVTQTPRYLIKTRGQQVTLSCSPISGHRSVSWYQQTPGQGLQFLFEYFSETQRNKGNFPGRFSGRQFSNSRSEMNVSTLELGDSALYLCASSLFPQETQYFGPGTRLLVL.

The rearrangement links TRBV18 to TRBJ1-6, with a weak D call TRBD1 (6 bases). V was clipped by 3 bases and J by 7 bases, with 10 bases between them. Germline-derived CDR1 and CDR2 are KGHSH and LQKENI. The CDR3 has 14 residues. This CDR3 reads CASSPETGNSPLHF. The DNA of the CDR3 is TGTGCCAGCTCACCGGAGACAGGAAATTCACCCCTCCACTTT. The full variable domain, its missing parts supplied by reference TRBV18 and TRBJ1-6, is NAGVMQNPRHLVRRRGQEARLRCSPMKGHSHVYWYRQLPEEGLKFMVYLQKENIIDESGMPKERFSAEFPKEGPSILRIQQVVRGDSAAYFCASSPETGNSPLHFGNGTRLTVT.

This sequence joins TRBV6-4 and TRBJ2-4; 11 nucleotides line up with TRBD2. CDR1 and CDR2 from the germline V gene are MRHNA and SNTAGT. The V gene end was trimmed by 2 bases and the J gene end by 0 bases; junction bases not matched to a gene: 3. This CDR3 region has 17 residues. CDR3 bases: TGTGCCAGCAGTGACCCGACTAGCGGGGTAGCCAAAAACATTCAGTACTTC. Protein: CASSDPTSGVAKNIQYF.

The chain has TRBV10-3 and TRBJ2-2; 9 positions match TRBD2. The V and J ends lost 0 bases and 1 base, in that order; junction bases with no gene match: 6. The V gene's germline CDR1 is ENHRY and CDR2 SYGVKD. The CDR3 sequence is 18 residues long. This CDR3 is CAISESGLTSGNTGELFF. In DNA form, the CDR3 reads TGTGCCATCAGTGAGTCGGGTTTGACTAGCGGGAACACCGGGGAGCTGTTTTTT.

The chain uses TRBV5-1 and TRBJ1-5, with 10 bases fitting TRBD1. Germline lookup yields CDR1 SGHRS and CDR2 YFSETQ. The ends lost 4 bases at V and 9 bases at J; junction bases unmatched: 4. The CDR3 is 13 residues long. CDR3 sequence: CASSPGQGPPQHF. CDR3 sequence (DNA): TGCGCCAGCAGCCCGGGACAGGGGCCGCCCCAGCATTTT. The complete variable domain, with remaining parts taken from reference TRBV5-1 and TRBJ1-5, reads KAGVTQTPRYLIKTRGQQVTLSCSPISGHRSVSWYQQTPGQGLQFLFEYFSETQRNKGNFPGRFSGRQFSNSRSEMNVSTLELGDSALYLCASSPGQGPPQHFGDGTRLSIL.

V and J are TRBV2 and TRBJ2-6; no reliable D call. Between the trimmed V and J ends, which lost 5 bases and 4 bases, there was a span of 12 bases. The CDR3 loop spans 15 amino acids. Germline V gene sequence: CDR1 SNHLY, CDR2 FYNNEI. The CDR3 DNA is TGTGCCAGCAGTTTGTCACTCCCCGGGGCCAACGTCCTGACTTTC. It encodes CASSLSLPGANVLTF.

The V call is TRBV28, the J call TRBJ2-7; D is ambiguous. From germline, CDR1 is MDHEN and CDR2 SYDVKM. The CDR3 is made up of 13 amino acids. V was trimmed by 1 base and J by 7 bases, leaving 11 bases between them. The CDR3 DNA follows: TGTGCCAGCAGTTTATCGGGTTTAACAGAGCAGTACTTC. Translating gives CASSLSGLTEQYF.

The chain recombines TRBV3-1 (or the pseudogene TRBV3-2) with TRBJ2-2, with 7 positions matching TRBD1. This CDR3 has 14 residues. In germline, CDR1 is LGHDT, CDR2 YNNKEL (reference sequence). With V trimmed by 4 bases and J by 5 bases, 4 bases remained unmatched. This chain's CDR3 is CASSPRDSTGELFF. The CDR3 bases are TGTGCCAGCAGCCCCCGGGACAGTACCGGGGAGCTGTTTTTT.

The rearrangement uses TRBV5-5 and TRBJ1-4; TRBD1 might be the D (6 bases). The CDR3 spans 15 residues. The germline V gene has CDR1 SGHKS and CDR2 YYEKEE (reference sequence). The V gene lost 4 bases and the J gene lost 0 bases, with 10 bases spanning the gap. Here the CDR3 DNA reads TGTGCCAGCAGCAGGACAGTAACAACTAATGAAAAACTGTTTTTT. Protein: CASSRTVTTNEKLFF.

The chain couples TRBV4-1 to TRBJ2-7, with D uncertain. CDR1 is MGHRA, CDR2 YSYEKL, per germline. CDR3 size: 15 residues. V shed 1 base and J shed 1 base, with 11 bases lying between them. DNA of the CDR3: TGCGCCAGCAGCCAAGTCCCCCTACCATCCTACGAGCAGTACTTC. Translating gives CASSQVPLPSYEQYF.

This clone occurred a few times. The genes are TRBV4-2 and TRBJ1-3; unclear D gene. The CDR3 runs 16 residues. CDR1 and CDR2 (germline): LGHNA, YNFKEQ. V was pared by 8 bases and J by 0 bases, with 17 bases between. The CDR3 DNA sequence: TGTGCCAGCCGGTCCGGAGAGTGGAGCTCTGGAAACACCATATATTTT. Translating gives CASRSGEWSSGNTIYF.

J is TRBJ2-5 and V is TRBV11-2, with D maybe TRBD2 (5 bases). CDR1 and CDR2 from the germline V gene are SGHAT and FQNNGV. V was shortened by 5 bases and J by 2 bases, with 15 bases between the two germline ends. CDR3 length equals 15 residues. Here the CDR3 reads CASSPQTNLQETQYF. The CDR3 nucleotides read TGTGCCAGCAGCCCACAGACTAACCTTCAAGAGACCCAGTACTTC.

V gene TRBV28 combines with J gene TRBJ2-1; 13 bases are shared with TRBD2. V trimming: 5 bases; J trimming: 4 bases; junction bases outside the gene matches: 11. CDR3 length: 18 residues. Looked up from germline, CDR1 is MDHEN and CDR2 is SYDVKM. For the CDR3, the DNA is TGTGCCAGCAGTCCCGGACTAGCGGGAGCGGGCTGGTACAATGAGCAGTTCTTC. It translates to CASSPGLAGAGWYNEQFF. Full variable domain (missing parts from reference TRBV28 and TRBJ2-1): DVKVTQSSRYLVKRTGEKVFLECVQDMDHENMFWYRQDPGLGLRLIYFSYDVKMKEKGDIPEGYSVSREKKERFSLILESASTNQTSMYLCASSPGLAGAGWYNEQFFGPGTRLTVL.

The chain joins TRBV19 to TRBJ1-2; no reliable D call. V lost 6 bases, J lost 6 bases, and 8 bases lay in between. Per germline, CDR1 LNHDA and CDR2 SQIVND (reference sequence). The CDR3 contains 11 residues. The CDR3 DNA reads TGTGCCAGTAGGGCGGGCGATGGCTACACCTTC. Its protein is CASRAGDGYTF. Using reference TRBV19 and TRBJ1-2 for the parts outside the CDR3, the full variable domain is DGGITQSPKYLFRKEGQNVTLSCEQNLNHDAMYWYRQDPGQGLRLIYYSQIVNDFQKGDIAEGYSVSREKKESFPLTVTSAQKNPTAFYLCASRAGDGYTFGSGTRLTVV.

V is TRBV10-2 and J is TRBJ1-1, with D tentatively TRBD1 (5 bases). Germline loops: CDR1 WSHSY, CDR2 SAAADI. CDR3 length: 14 residues. Trimming left V 6 bases short and J 6 bases short, with 17 bases between. CDR3 sequence (DNA): TGCGCCAGCAGAGGCGGGACTTTTAGCTCTGAAGCTTTCTTT. Amino acid sequence: CASRGGTFSSEAFF.

As for this clone: Additional DNA sequences in this sample encode the identical CDR3. CDR3: CASSLGQGAYEQYF. The CDR3 nucleotides read TGTGCCAGCAGTTTGGGACAGGGGGCCTACGAGCAGTACTTC. J is TRBJ2-7 and V is TRBV6-5; TRBD1 aligns across 11 bases. Germline CDR1 is MNHEY and CDR2 is SVGAGI. This CDR3 comprises 14 residues. V lost 4 bases and J lost 2; bases outside the gene matches: 1.

V usage is TRBV6-5 and J usage is TRBJ2-1; 9 nucleotides match TRBD2. The germline V gene has CDR1 MNHEY and CDR2 SVGAGI. V shed 2 bases, J shed 8 bases, and the junction held 7 bases outside the gene matches. This CDR3 is built from 15 residues. DNA of the CDR3: TGTGCCAGCAGTTACCGGGCTAGCGGGATCGATGAGCAGTTCTTC. Encoded protein: CASSYRASGIDEQFF.